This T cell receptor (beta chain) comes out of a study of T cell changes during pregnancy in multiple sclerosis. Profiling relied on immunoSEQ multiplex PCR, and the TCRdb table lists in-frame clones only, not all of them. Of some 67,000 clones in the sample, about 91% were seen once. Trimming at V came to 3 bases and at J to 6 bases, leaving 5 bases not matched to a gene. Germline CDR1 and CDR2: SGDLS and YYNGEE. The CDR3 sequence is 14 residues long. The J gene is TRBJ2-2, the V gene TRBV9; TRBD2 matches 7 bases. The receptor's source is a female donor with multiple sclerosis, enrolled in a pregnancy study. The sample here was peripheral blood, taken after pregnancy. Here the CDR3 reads CASSARGGAGELFF. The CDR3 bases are TGTGCCAGCAGCGCGAGGGGAGGGGCCGGGGAGCTGTTTTTT.